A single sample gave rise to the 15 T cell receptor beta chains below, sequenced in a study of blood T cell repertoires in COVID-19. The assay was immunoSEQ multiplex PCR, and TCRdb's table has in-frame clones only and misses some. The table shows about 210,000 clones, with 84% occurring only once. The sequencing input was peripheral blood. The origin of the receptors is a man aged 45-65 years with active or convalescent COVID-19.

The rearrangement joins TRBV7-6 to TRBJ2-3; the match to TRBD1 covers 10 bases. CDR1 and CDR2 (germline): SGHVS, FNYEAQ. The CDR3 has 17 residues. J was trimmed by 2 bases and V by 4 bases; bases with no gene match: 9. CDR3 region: CASSSIPGTGDTDTQYF. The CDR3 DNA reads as TGTGCCAGCAGCTCAATCCCCGGGACAGGGGACACAGATACGCAGTATTTT. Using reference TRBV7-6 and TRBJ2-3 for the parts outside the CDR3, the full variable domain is GAGVSQSPRYKVTKRGQDVALRCDPISGHVSLYWYRQALGQGPEFLTYFNYEAQQDKSGLPNDRFSAERPEGSISTLTIQRTEQRDSAMYRCASSSIPGTGDTDTQYFGPGTRLTVL.

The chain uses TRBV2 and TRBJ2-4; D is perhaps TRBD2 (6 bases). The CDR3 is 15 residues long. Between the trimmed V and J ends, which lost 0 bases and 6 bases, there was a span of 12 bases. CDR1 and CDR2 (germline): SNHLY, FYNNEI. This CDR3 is CASSEASGVGNIQYF. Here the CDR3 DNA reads TGTGCCAGCAGTGAAGCGTCGGGGGTCGGAAACATTCAGTACTTC.

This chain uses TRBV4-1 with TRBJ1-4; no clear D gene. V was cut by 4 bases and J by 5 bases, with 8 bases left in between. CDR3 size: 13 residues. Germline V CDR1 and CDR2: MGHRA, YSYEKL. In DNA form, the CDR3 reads TGCGCCAGCAGCCGCGGATCGAATGAAAAACTGTTTTTT. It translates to CASSRGSNEKLFF.

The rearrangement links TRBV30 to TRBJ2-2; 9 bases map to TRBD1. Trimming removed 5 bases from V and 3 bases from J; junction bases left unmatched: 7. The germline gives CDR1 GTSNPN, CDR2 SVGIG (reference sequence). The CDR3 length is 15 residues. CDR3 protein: CAWLRDRVDTGELFF. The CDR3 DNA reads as TGTGCCTGGCTCCGGGACAGGGTGGACACCGGGGAGCTGTTTTTT.

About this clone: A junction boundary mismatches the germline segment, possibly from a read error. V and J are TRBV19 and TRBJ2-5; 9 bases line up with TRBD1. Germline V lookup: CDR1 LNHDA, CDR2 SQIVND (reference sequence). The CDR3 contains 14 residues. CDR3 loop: CATSSTGGAETQYF. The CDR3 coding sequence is TGTGCCACTAGTTCGACAGGGGGTGCAGAGACCCAGTACTTC.

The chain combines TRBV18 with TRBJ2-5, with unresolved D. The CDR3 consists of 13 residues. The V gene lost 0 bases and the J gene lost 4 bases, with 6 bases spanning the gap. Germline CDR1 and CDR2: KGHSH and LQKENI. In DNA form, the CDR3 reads TGTGCCAGCTCACCACCGGCACCAGAGACCCAGTACTTC. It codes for CASSPPAPETQYF.

The CDR3 reads CASSFGGSLELFF. The CDR3 DNA reads TGTGCCAGCAGTTTCGGGGGAAGCTTGGAGCTGTTTTTT. The chain combines TRBV27 with TRBJ2-2, with D possibly matching TRBD2 (6 bases). The germline V and J ends were trimmed by 3 bases and 10 bases, with 12 bases remaining between them. In germline, CDR1 is MNHEY, CDR2 SMNVEV (reference sequence). The CDR3 has 13 amino acids.

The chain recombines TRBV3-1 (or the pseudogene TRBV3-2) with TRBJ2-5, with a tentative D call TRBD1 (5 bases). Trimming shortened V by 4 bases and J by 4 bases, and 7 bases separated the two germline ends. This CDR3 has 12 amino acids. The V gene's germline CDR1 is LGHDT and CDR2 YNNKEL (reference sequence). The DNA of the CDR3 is TGTGCCAGCAGCCTTAGGGGAGAGACCCAGTACTTC. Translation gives CASSLRGETQYF.

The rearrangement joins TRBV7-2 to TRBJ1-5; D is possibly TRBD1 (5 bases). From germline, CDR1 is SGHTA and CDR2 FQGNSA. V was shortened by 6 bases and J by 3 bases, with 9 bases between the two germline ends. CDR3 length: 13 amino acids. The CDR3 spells CASSRDFNQPQHF. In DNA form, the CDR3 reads TGTGCCAGCAGTAGGGACTTCAATCAGCCCCAGCATTTT.

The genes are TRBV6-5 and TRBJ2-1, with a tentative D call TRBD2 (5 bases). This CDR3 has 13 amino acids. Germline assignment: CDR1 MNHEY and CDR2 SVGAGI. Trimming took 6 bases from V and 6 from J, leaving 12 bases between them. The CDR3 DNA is TGTGCCAGCAGCCCCTGGAGCGGCAATGAGCAGTTCTTC. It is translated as CASSPWSGNEQFF.

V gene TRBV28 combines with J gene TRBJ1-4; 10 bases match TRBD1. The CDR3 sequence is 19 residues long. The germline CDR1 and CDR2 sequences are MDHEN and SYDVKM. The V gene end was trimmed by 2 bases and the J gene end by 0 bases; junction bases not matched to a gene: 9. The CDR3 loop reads CASSLGAGTGASTNEKLFF. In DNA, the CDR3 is TGTGCCAGCAGTTTAGGGGCCGGGACAGGGGCCTCAACTAATGAAAAACTGTTTTTT. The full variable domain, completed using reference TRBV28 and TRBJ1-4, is DVKVTQSSRYLVKRTGEKVFLECVQDMDHENMFWYRQDPGLGLRLIYFSYDVKMKEKGDIPEGYSVSREKKERFSLILESASTNQTSMYLCASSLGAGTGASTNEKLFFGSGTQLSVL.

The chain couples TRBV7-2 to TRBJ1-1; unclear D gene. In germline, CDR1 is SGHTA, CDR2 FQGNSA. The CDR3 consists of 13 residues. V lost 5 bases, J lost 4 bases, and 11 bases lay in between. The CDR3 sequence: CASSLFSSTEAFF. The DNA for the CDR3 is TGTGCCAGCAGCCTGTTTAGCTCCACTGAAGCTTTCTTT.

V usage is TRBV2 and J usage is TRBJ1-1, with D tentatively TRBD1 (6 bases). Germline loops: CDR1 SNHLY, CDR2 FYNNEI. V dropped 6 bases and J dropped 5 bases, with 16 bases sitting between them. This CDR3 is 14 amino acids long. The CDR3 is CASSELHRATEAFF. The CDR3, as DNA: TGTGCCAGCAGCGAGCTGCACAGGGCTACTGAAGCTTTCTTT.

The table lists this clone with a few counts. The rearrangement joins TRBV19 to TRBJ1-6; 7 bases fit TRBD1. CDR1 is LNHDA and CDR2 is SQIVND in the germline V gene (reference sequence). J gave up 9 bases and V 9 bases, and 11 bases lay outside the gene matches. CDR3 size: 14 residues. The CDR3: CASTDRESISPLHF. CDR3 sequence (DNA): TGTGCCAGCACCGACAGGGAGTCGATTTCACCCCTCCACTTT.

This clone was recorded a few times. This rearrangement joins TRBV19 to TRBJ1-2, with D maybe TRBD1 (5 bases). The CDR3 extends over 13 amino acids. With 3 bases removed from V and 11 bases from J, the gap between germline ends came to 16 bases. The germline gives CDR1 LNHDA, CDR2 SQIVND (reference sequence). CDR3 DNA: TGTGCCAGTAGTATTATCGGGACCGGGGGTTACACCTTC. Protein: CASSIIGTGGYTF.